This T cell receptor (beta chain) was documented in a study of spatial heterogeneity in lung cancer. Single TCR cDNA molecules each had their own unique molecular identifier. TCRdb redid the calling of the 5' RACE reads with MiXCR, one entry per CDR3 protein. Of tens of thousands of distinct CDR3 sequences listed, 3.5% to 5.5% are singletons. The time point: sample taken at primary tumor resection. From tumor, nontumor lung or frozen PBMC, whole RNA was taken unsorted for sequencing. The donors, 60 to 80 patients with untreated early-stage non-small cell lung cancer, provided the samples. Trimming removed 4 bases from V and 7 bases from J; junction bases left unmatched: 11. From germline, CDR1 is KGHDR and CDR2 SFDVKD. The CDR3 spans 15 residues. Ten or more counts support this clonotype.

This chain connects TRBV24-1 to TRBJ1-2; TRBD1 matches at 7 bases. Sample: PBMCs, taken at surgery. This clonotype was obtained from a male donor with early-stage non-small cell lung cancer. The CDR3 protein is CATSDPDPTGTGYTF. DNA for the CDR3: TGTGCCACCAGTGACCCAGACCCGACAGGGACTGGCTACACCTTC.